The 11 T cell receptor beta chains in this list originate from one sample, sequenced in a study of CD8+ T cells in alopecia areata. Stated treatment: oral pan-JAK inhibitor, 5-10 mg twice daily. Reverse transcription of extracted RNA yielded cDNA, which provided the sequencing template. Libraries were prepared by immunoSEQ multiplex PCR; TCRdb keeps only in-frame clonotypes and omits some of them. The table includes roughly 100,000 clones, more than 55% detected once. Sequencing was performed on CD8+ T cells sorted from blood, taken at week 4, from a patient treated with tofacitinib. The receptors here all came from a human donor with alopecia areata.

V gene TRBV29-1 combines with J gene TRBJ2-3, with D tentatively TRBD1 (5 bases). CDR1 is SQVTM and CDR2 is ANQGSEA in the germline V gene. V was trimmed by 7 bases and J by 0 bases, leaving 11 bases between them. CDR3 length equals 13 residues. CDR3 nucleotides: TGCAGCGATAAGGACATAAGCACAGATACGCAGTATTTT. Its translation is CSDKDISTDTQYF.

The chain employs TRBV10-3 and TRBJ2-7; 11 bases are shared with TRBD1. The V segment lost 9 bases and the J segment 3 bases; nucleotides outside the gene matches: 10. The germline V gene encodes CDR1 ENHRY and CDR2 SYGVKD. This CDR3 is 15 amino acids long. Written as DNA, the CDR3 is TGTGCCATTTCCGAGCCGGGACAGGGGGTCTACGAGCAGTACTTC. It is translated as CAISEPGQGVYEQYF.

Only a few counts were recorded for this clone. The J gene is TRBJ2-1, the V gene TRBV5-1; D remains ambiguous. This CDR3 contains 11 residues. V gave up 1 base and J gave up 8 bases, with 4 bases separating them. In germline, CDR1 is SGHRS, CDR2 YFSETQ. DNA of the CDR3: TGCGCCAGCAGCTTGAGGGATGAGCAGTTCTTC. Its translation: CASSLRDEQFF.

Only one count was recorded for this clone. The J gene is TRBJ1-1, the V gene TRBV14, with a weak D call TRBD1 (6 bases). The germline V and J ends were trimmed by 1 base and 3 bases, with 12 bases remaining between them. This CDR3 contains 15 residues. Germline V gives CDR1 SGHDN, CDR2 FVKESK. The chain's CDR3 is CASSQAPRGDTEAFF. The CDR3 DNA sequence: TGTGCCAGCAGCCAAGCACCGAGGGGGGACACTGAAGCTTTCTTT.

The chain employs TRBV28 and TRBJ2-5, with D unresolved. The germline V gene encodes CDR1 MDHEN and CDR2 SYDVKM. The CDR3 runs 12 residues. Trimming pared 6 bases from V and 5 bases from J, leaving 10 bases between. CDR3 sequence reads: CASSYGLETQYF. The CDR3 DNA reads as TGTGCCAGCAGCTACGGCCTTGAGACCCAGTACTTC.

This clone was picked up a small number of times. The V call is TRBV30, the J call TRBJ2-1; 8 bases agree with TRBD1. The CDR3 loop spans 13 amino acids. V shed 0 bases, J shed 7 bases, and the junction held 2 bases outside the gene matches. The germline CDR1 and CDR2 sequences are GTSNPN and SVGIG (reference sequence). The CDR3 region has the DNA TGTGCCTGGAGTGTCCAGGGGGCTAATGAGCAGTTCTTC. Encoded protein: CAWSVQGANEQFF.

V usage is TRBV7-2 and J usage is TRBJ2-7; 7 nucleotides match TRBD1. This CDR3 comprises 14 residues. Germline trimming cut 5 bases from V and 7 bases from J; bases unmatched to any gene: 11. From germline, CDR1 is SGHTA and CDR2 FQGNSA. The CDR3 reads CASSLDRAEGEQYF. CDR3 nucleotide sequence: TGTGCCAGCAGCCTCGACAGGGCTGAGGGGGAGCAGTACTTC.

The chain combines TRBV27 with TRBJ2-7; possibly TRBD1 or TRBD2 for D (6 bases each). Germline V CDR1 and CDR2: MNHEY, SMNVEV (reference sequence). Trimming removed 10 bases at V and 5 bases at J, with 21 bases between. The CDR3 is 14 amino acids. As DNA, the CDR3 is TGTGCCACCGGAGAGTCGTGGGGGGCCAACGAGCAGTACTTC. Its translation: CATGESWGANEQYF.

The sample holds one count of this clone. The chain combines TRBV7-6 with TRBJ1-1; 8 bases align to TRBD1. V lost 0 bases to trimming and J lost 4 bases; unmatched junction nucleotides: 7. Germline V gives CDR1 SGHVS, CDR2 FNYEAQ. The CDR3 runs 16 residues. CDR3 in DNA: TGTGCCAGCAGCTTAGCGGCGGGACAGGTTAGCACTGAAGCTTTCTTT. It translates to CASSLAAGQVSTEAFF.

This clone was seen a few times. The chain employs TRBV27 and TRBJ2-7; 7 bases agree with TRBD2. This CDR3 has 16 residues. With V trimmed by 5 bases and J by 0 bases, 10 bases remained unmatched. From germline, CDR1 is MNHEY and CDR2 SMNVEV (reference sequence). The CDR3 DNA sequence: TGTGCCAGCAGTCCCACCTGGGGGGGGTACTCCTACGAGCAGTACTTC. Translation gives CASSPTWGGYSYEQYF.

This clone was detected only a few times. The CDR3 region is CASSLVGGGIGYGYTF. The CDR3 DNA reads as TGTGCCAGCAGCTTAGTAGGGGGCGGCATAGGCTATGGCTACACCTTC. J is TRBJ1-2 and V is TRBV7-6, with 7 nucleotides matching TRBD1. Germline values: CDR1 SGHVS, CDR2 FNYEAQ. This CDR3 is 16 amino acids long. The V segment lost 1 base and the J segment 4 bases; nucleotides outside the gene matches: 9.